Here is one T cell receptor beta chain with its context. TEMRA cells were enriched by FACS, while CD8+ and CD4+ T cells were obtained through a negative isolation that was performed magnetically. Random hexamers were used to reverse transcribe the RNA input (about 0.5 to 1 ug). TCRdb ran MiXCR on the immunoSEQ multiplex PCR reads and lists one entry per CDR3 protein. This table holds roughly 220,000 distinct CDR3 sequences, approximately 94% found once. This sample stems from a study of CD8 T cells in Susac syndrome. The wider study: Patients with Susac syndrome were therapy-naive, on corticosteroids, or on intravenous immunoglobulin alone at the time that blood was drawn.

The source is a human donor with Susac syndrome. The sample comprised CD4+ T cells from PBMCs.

Here the CDR3 reads CAWRYGPNQPQHF. CDR3 coding DNA: TGTGCCTGGAGGTATGGTCCAAATCAGCCCCAGCATTTT. The chain recombines TRBV30 with TRBJ1-5, with D hard to call. The germline V and J ends were trimmed by 3 bases and 4 bases, with 10 bases remaining between them. This CDR3 spans 13 amino acids. Germline V lookup: CDR1 GTSNPN, CDR2 SVGIG (reference sequence).